This entry concerns a single TCR beta chain. This CDR3 has 16 amino acids. Germline V CDR1 and CDR2: SGDLS, YYNGEE. The ends lost 6 bases at V and 3 bases at J; junction bases unmatched: 10. This specimen comes from a study of siplizumab effects on memory and regulatory T cells. Sequencing used immunoSEQ multiplex PCR; TCRdb keeps in-frame clones, though not all of them. Among about 85,000 clones listed, 95% were seen once. Source material: CD8+ T cells sorted from blood. The receptor comes from a human donor in good health. This chain links TRBV9 with TRBJ2-1; 9 bases agree with TRBD2. This CDR3 is CASTPAGGRGYNEQFF. CDR3 bases: TGTGCCAGCACCCCAGCCGGCGGGAGGGGCTACAATGAGCAGTTCTTC.